The clone carrying this TCR beta chain occurred once. This sample was included in a study of cytomegalovirus exposure and HLA in healthy donors. A multiplex PCR was run with 60 Vbeta primers and 13 Jbeta primers. This table comes from immunoSEQ multiplex PCR, and its TCRdb copy is limited to in-frame clones, with some not included. The sample includes some 110,000 clones, over 80% of them seen just once. The V gene end was trimmed by 6 bases and the J gene end by 5 bases; junction bases not matched to a gene: 4. In germline, CDR1 is MNHNY, CDR2 SVGAGI (reference sequence). The CDR3 runs to 14 residues.

This clonotype was obtained from a man aged 25-45 years in good health and CMV-seropositive. J is TRBJ2-5 and V is TRBV6-6; 12 bases align to TRBD2. The sequenced sample consisted of PBMCs. The CDR3: CASRPGLAGETQYF. As DNA, the CDR3 is TGTGCCAGCAGACCCGGACTAGCGGGGGAGACCCAGTACTTC.